The next 30 T cell receptor beta chains were all read from a single sample in a study of T cell repertoires in cytomegalovirus infection. TCRdb analysed the reads with MiXCR anew, one entry per CDR3 protein. The data contain 680,000 or so distinct CDR3 sequences, around a third of them singletons. Their specific antigens are unknown. The input for sequencing was cultured PBMCs, taken from culture after CMV antigen stimulation. The receptors stem from a human donor in good health (CMV status not recorded). Some clones in this sample may be carry-over from other donors' samples.

This clonotype was detected a few times. J is TRBJ1-5 and V is TRBV6-2 or TRBV6-3, with D tentatively TRBD1 (5 bases). Trimming shortened V by 5 bases and J by 5 bases, and 10 bases separated the two germline ends. Germline assignment: CDR1 MNHEY and CDR2 SVGEGT. The CDR3 extends over 13 amino acids. CDR3 nucleotides: TGTGCCAGCAGTCTACGGACACATCAGCCCCAGCATTTT. This sequence encodes CASSLRTHQPQHF.

The chain has TRBV20-1 and TRBJ1-5; tentatively, D is TRBD1 (6 bases). The germline V gene encodes CDR1 DFQATT and CDR2 SNEGSKA (reference sequence). V lost 3 bases and J lost 4, with 13 bases in between. CDR3 length: 14 amino acids. In nucleotides, the CDR3 is TGCAGTGCTAGTAGGGGGTCGGTTAATCAGCCCCAGCATTTT. This codes for CSASRGSVNQPQHF.

This clonotype was found once. The chain uses TRBV18 and TRBJ1-2; D ambiguous. V gave up 6 bases and J gave up 8 bases, with 7 bases separating them. Looked up from germline, CDR1 is KGHSH and CDR2 is LQKENI. CDR3 length: 10 amino acids. CDR3 in amino acids: CASSGEGYTF. Written as DNA, the CDR3 is TGTGCCAGCTCCGGCGAAGGCTACACCTTC.

This clonotype has a handful of counts. The chain has TRBV11-3 and TRBJ2-1; 14 bases are a match to TRBD2. Germline V gene sequence: CDR1 SGHNT, CDR2 YENEEA. Trimming cost V 5 bases and J 9 bases; bases outside gene matches: 12. The CDR3 sequence is 17 residues long. In DNA, the CDR3 is TGTGCCAGCAGCCCCGGCCCCGGGACTAGCGGGAGTACTGAGCAGTTCTTC. It encodes CASSPGPGTSGSTEQFF.

V and J are TRBV2 and TRBJ1-5; D not certain. Looked up from germline, CDR1 is SNHLY and CDR2 is FYNNEI. The V and J ends lost 3 bases and 7 bases respectively, with 7 bases between them. The CDR3 spans 12 residues. The CDR3 region has the DNA TGTGCCAGCAGTGATGGGTCCCAGCCCCAGCATTTT. Translated, it gives CASSDGSQPQHF.

The chain is built from TRBV12-3 or TRBV12-4 and TRBJ1-1; D uncertain. V lost 6 bases and J 1 base, leaving 9 bases between the germline ends. CDR3 length: 13 amino acids. The CDR3 region has the DNA TGTGCCAGCAGCCGACGGCGGAACACTGAAGCTTTCTTT. This encodes CASSRRRNTEAFF.

This clonotype was picked up many times. CDR3 in amino acids: CASTRGGSLYNEQFF. The CDR3 nucleotides are TGTGCCAGTACACGGGGCGGGAGTCTTTACAATGAGCAGTTCTTC. The V gene is TRBV7-2, the J gene TRBJ2-1; the match to TRBD2 covers 7 bases. The CDR3 extends over 15 amino acids. Germline CDR1 reads SGHTA; CDR2 reads FQGNSA. V gave up 9 bases and J gave up 4 bases; unmatched junction bases: 12.

In this sample, this clonotype turned up a few times. The chain joins TRBV7-2 to TRBJ1-1; 8 bases match TRBD1. Germline V gives CDR1 SGHTA, CDR2 FQGNSA. The CDR3 is 12 amino acids. The V and J ends lost 0 bases and 11 bases, in that order; junction bases with no gene match: 2. CDR3 DNA sequence: TGTGCCAGCAGCTTAGCAACAGGGGGGGCTTTCTTT. Its protein is CASSLATGGAFF.

There are many counts of this clonotype. The chain has TRBV4-3 and TRBJ2-5; 14 bases align to TRBD2. CDR1 LGHNA and CDR2 YSLEER come from the germline V gene. V lost 0 bases to trimming and J lost 3 bases; unmatched junction nucleotides: 15. CDR3 length: 21 residues. CDR3 coding DNA: TGCGCCAGCAGCCAAGATTATCGAACCCCGGGACTAGCGGGAGTCGAAGAGACCCAGTACTTC. As protein: CASSQDYRTPGLAGVEETQYF.

Worth noting for this clonotype: This is likely a read error, given that the CDR3 carries no conserved phenylalanine or tryptophan at its end. This sequence joins TRBV5-6 and TRBJ2-1; 9 bases are a match to TRBD2. Trimming removed 1 base from V and 8 bases from J; junction bases left unmatched: 4. The CDR3 spans 14 residues. The germline V gene encodes CDR1 SGHDT and CDR2 YYEEEE. CDR3 nucleotides: TGTGCCAGCAGCTTGTGGCTAGCGGGGTATGAGCAGTTCGTC. It encodes CASSLWLAGYEQFV.

This chain links TRBV20-1 with TRBJ2-4; D is perhaps TRBD1 (5 bases). The CDR3 contains 15 residues. Trimming took off 7 bases at V and 0 bases at J, with 16 bases between the two ends. Germline CDR1 reads DFQATT; CDR2 reads SNEGSKA (reference sequence). This CDR3 reads CSVPDSNSAKNIQYF. The CDR3 DNA follows: TGCAGTGTCCCAGACAGCAACTCAGCCAAAAACATTCAGTACTTC.

The chain uses TRBV4-3 and TRBJ2-1; tentative D call: TRBD2 (5 bases). Germline V CDR1 and CDR2: LGHNA, YSLEER. V was shortened by 2 bases and J by 2 bases, with 13 bases between the two germline ends. This CDR3 has 16 residues. The CDR3 loop reads CASSQSTRLTYNEQFF. CDR3 DNA sequence: TGCGCCAGCAGCCAATCCACTAGGCTGACCTACAATGAGCAGTTCTTC.

There are a few counts of this clonotype. V and J are TRBV4-1 and TRBJ2-6; TRBD2 agrees at 11 bases. V lost 8 bases and J lost 0; bases outside the gene matches: 15. Germline CDR1 reads MGHRA; CDR2 reads YSYEKL. The CDR3 has 20 amino acids. The CDR3 region is CASYPGTLSGGASGANVLTF. The CDR3 coding sequence is TGCGCCAGCTACCCTGGGACCCTTAGCGGGGGGGCCTCTGGGGCCAACGTCCTGACTTTC.

The chain joins TRBV29-1 to TRBJ2-3; D ambiguous. This CDR3 has 11 amino acids. The V end was cut by 0 bases, the J end by 13 bases, with 11 bases between. CDR1 is SQVTM and CDR2 is ANQGSEA in the germline V gene. CDR3 coding DNA: TGCAGCGTTGAAGATATAGACTTAAAGTATTTT. This gives the protein CSVEDIDLKYF.

The chain joins TRBV10-2 to TRBJ2-7; 8 bases fit TRBD2. Germline-derived CDR1 and CDR2 are WSHSY and SAAADI. Germline trimming cut 8 bases from V and 0 bases from J; bases unmatched to any gene: 9. CDR3 length: 15 residues. Here the CDR3 reads CASREGGDYSYEQYF. The CDR3 nucleotides read TGCGCCAGCCGGGAGGGAGGGGACTACTCCTACGAGCAGTACTTC.

The chain uses TRBV7-9 and TRBJ1-2; no definite D call. Germline-derived CDR1 and CDR2 are SEHNR and FQNEAQ (reference sequence). V was shortened by 0 bases and J by 4 bases, with 12 bases between the two germline ends. This CDR3 has 15 residues. The CDR3 DNA reads TGTGCCAGCAGCTTAGCGGGCAGCAACTCCTATGGCTACACCTTC. Its translation is CASSLAGSNSYGYTF.

J is TRBJ2-1 and V is TRBV3-1, with unresolved D. V was trimmed by 1 base and J by 4 bases, leaving 17 bases between them. The CDR3 is 17 residues long. Per the germline V gene, CDR1 is LGHDT and CDR2 is YNNKEL (reference sequence). CDR3 DNA sequence: TGTGCCAGCAGCCAAGTGTCCGGAACGGTTTCATACAATGAGCAGTTCTTC. Its protein is CASSQVSGTVSYNEQFF.

The rearrangement joins TRBV28 to TRBJ1-1, with D hard to call. The CDR3 contains 14 residues. Between the trimmed V and J ends, which lost 5 bases and 6 bases, there was a span of 16 bases. Germline loops: CDR1 MDHEN, CDR2 SYDVKM. The CDR3 here is CASSLLGPVAEAFF. The CDR3 nucleotides are TGTGCCAGCAGTCTCCTGGGTCCAGTGGCTGAAGCTTTCTTT.

This clonotype was counted only a few times. This chain links TRBV5-6 with TRBJ2-2, with D possibly being TRBD1 or TRBD2 (5 bases each). Trimming shortened V by 5 bases and J by 4 bases, and 24 bases separated the two germline ends. CDR1 is SGHDT and CDR2 is YYEEEE in the germline V gene. The CDR3 is made up of 18 amino acids. CDR3 in DNA: TGTGCCAGCAGGGGGACCAAGGACTTCGAACGGGGCACCGGGGAGCTGTTTTTT. Its protein product is CASRGTKDFERGTGELFF.

With respect to this clonotype: At one of its ends the junction is not consistent with the germline gene, which may arise from a read error. The rearrangement uses TRBV5-1 and TRBJ2-1; tentative D call: TRBD2 (5 bases). CDR3 length: 15 residues. CDR1 SGHRS and CDR2 YFSETQ come from the germline V gene. The CDR3 is CASSLFLDSFNEQFF. CDR3 DNA sequence: TGCGCCAGCAGCTTGTTCTTGGACTCCTTCAATGAGCAGTTCTTC.

This clonotype was counted only a few times. The chain combines TRBV7-2 with TRBJ2-1; D not certain. The CDR3 covers 14 residues. V was cut by 8 bases and J by 13 bases, with 24 bases left in between. Germline loops: CDR1 SGHTA, CDR2 FQGNSA. This CDR3 is CASGVRGDHRSQFF. The DNA for the CDR3 is TGTGCCAGCGGGGTTAGAGGAGATCACCGATCCCAGTTCTTC.

The CDR3 sequence: CASRPRGLYGYTF. The CDR3, as DNA: TGTGCCAGCAGACCCAGGGGGTTATATGGCTACACCTTC. The chain uses TRBV6-5 and TRBJ1-2, with TRBD1 matching over 7 bases. The CDR3 extends over 13 amino acids. Germline V gives CDR1 MNHEY, CDR2 SVGAGI. The V gene end was trimmed by 6 bases and the J gene end by 5 bases; junction bases not matched to a gene: 6.

Many counts were recorded for this clonotype. V usage is TRBV7-2 and J usage is TRBJ2-7; 10 bases align to TRBD1. The trim removed 5 bases at V and 5 bases at J, leaving 3 bases unmatched. Germline lookup yields CDR1 SGHTA and CDR2 FQGNSA. The CDR3 is 13 amino acids. This CDR3 reads CASSVDRGDEQYF. The CDR3 coding sequence is TGTGCCAGCAGCGTGGACAGGGGGGACGAGCAGTACTTC.

At least ten counts were recorded for this clonotype. The chain links TRBV6-1 to TRBJ2-7; D remains ambiguous. The CDR3 runs to 14 residues. V lost 5 bases and J lost 1, with 12 bases in between. CDR1 is MNHNS, CDR2 SASEGT, per germline. CDR3: CASSPSRNSYEQYF. The CDR3 nucleotides are TGTGCCAGCAGTCCCTCCCGGAATTCCTACGAGCAGTACTTC.

The CDR3: CASRRGGSSSYEQYF. The DNA for the CDR3 is TGTGCCAGCAGAAGAGGGGGGTCAAGCTCCTACGAGCAGTACTTC. The chain joins TRBV6-5 to TRBJ2-7, with D perhaps TRBD1 or TRBD2 (6 bases each). The CDR3 has 15 amino acids. The V gene lost 6 bases and the J gene lost 0 bases, with 15 bases spanning the gap. Germline lookup yields CDR1 MNHEY and CDR2 SVGAGI.

The CDR3 nucleotides read TGCGCCAGCAGCTTGGGTGGGACGGATCTTTCTGGGGCCAACGTCCTGACTTTC. Amino acid sequence: CASSLGGTDLSGANVLTF. The chain employs TRBV5-1 and TRBJ2-6; D possibly matches TRBD1 or TRBD2 (5 bases each). CDR3 length equals 18 residues. Germline V gene data show CDR1 as SGHRS and CDR2 as YFSETQ. Trimming took 0 bases from V and 1 from J, leaving 14 bases between them.

The gene calls are TRBV29-1 and TRBJ2-1; D gene uncertain. The CDR3 is 13 residues long. Germline V gives CDR1 SQVTM, CDR2 ANQGSEA. V gave up 6 bases and J gave up 0 bases, with 9 bases separating them. The CDR3 reads CSVRALSYNEQFF. The CDR3 DNA follows: TGCAGCGTAAGAGCGCTCTCCTACAATGAGCAGTTCTTC.

This chain connects TRBV2 to TRBJ2-1, with TRBD1 identical over 8 bases. Germline lookup yields CDR1 SNHLY and CDR2 FYNNEI. CDR3 length: 15 residues. After removal of 3 bases from V and 5 bases from J, the junction contained 6 bases not matched to a gene. CDR3 in amino acids: CASSDGTGSHNEQFF. The CDR3 DNA sequence: TGTGCCAGCAGTGACGGGACAGGATCTCACAATGAGCAGTTCTTC.

The CDR3 sequence is CAWSVLGGAQSGYTF. The CDR3 DNA is TGTGCCTGGAGTGTCCTTGGCGGGGCCCAATCTGGCTACACCTTC. The chain carries TRBV30 and TRBJ1-2, with D possibly being TRBD1 (5 bases). Germline CDR1 reads GTSNPN; CDR2 reads SVGIG (reference sequence). Trimming took off 0 bases at V and 7 bases at J, with 18 bases between the two ends. This CDR3 has 15 amino acids.

This clonotype was counted only a few times. This sequence joins TRBV7-8 and TRBJ2-1, with TRBD2 matching 9 bases. Germline assignment: CDR1 SGHVS and CDR2 FQNEAQ. The CDR3 consists of 13 residues. V trimming: 0 bases; J trimming: 9 bases; junction bases outside the gene matches: 0. The CDR3 sequence is CASSLASGGEQFF. In DNA, the CDR3 is TGTGCCAGCAGCTTAGCTAGCGGGGGTGAGCAGTTCTTC. Full variable domain (missing parts from reference TRBV7-8 and TRBJ2-1): GAGVSQSPRYKVAKRGQDVALRCDPISGHVSLFWYQQALGQGPEFLTYFQNEAQLDKSGLPSDRFFAERPEGSVSTLKIQRTQQEDSAVYLCASSLASGGEQFFGPGTRLTVL.